This TCR beta chain stems from a study of CD8 T cells in ankylosing spondylitis. CDR1 is LGHDT, CDR2 YNNKEL, per germline (reference sequence). This CDR3 is 15 amino acids long. The ends lost 4 bases at V and 6 bases at J; junction bases unmatched: 9. Each CDR3 protein is one row after TCRdb ran MiXCR on the 5' RACE reads. The sample records 200,000 to 300,000 distinct CDR3 sequences, roughly a tenth being singletons. There are many counts of this clonotype. The source material was blood, either unsorted or a sorted T cell fraction (not recorded which). J is TRBJ2-1 and V is TRBV3-1, with TRBD2 matching over 7 bases. This receptor was identified in a male donor with ankylosing spondylitis or in good health (not recorded which). CDR3 loop: CASSPPRGGSNEQFF. The CDR3 nucleotides are TGTGCCAGCAGCCCCCCGAGGGGCGGGAGCAATGAGCAGTTCTTC.